These 29 T cell receptor beta chains were all obtained from the same sample, sequenced in a study of graft-versus-host responses after intestinal transplantation. The repertoire was sequenced with immunoSEQ multiplex PCR; TCRdb's copy has only in-frame clones and lacks some. The sample lists about 88,000 clones; 90% were seen once. These receptors' targets are unknown. This sample comprised unstimulated CD4+ T cells sorted from spleen or lymph node cells, obtained before intestinal transplant. The source is a human donor who received an intestinal transplant.

This chain links TRBV11-2 with TRBJ2-7; TRBD1 aligns across 8 bases. The CDR3 runs 15 residues. CDR1 SGHAT and CDR2 FQNNGV come from the germline V gene. J was trimmed by 1 base and V by 6 bases; bases with no gene match: 8. CDR3 protein: CASRYDRGLSYEQYF. CDR3 sequence (DNA): TGTGCCAGCAGATACGACAGGGGTCTATCCTACGAGCAGTACTTC.

This chain joins TRBV5-6 and TRBJ2-1, with 11 bases lining up with TRBD1. This CDR3 spans 18 amino acids. Trimming took 2 bases from V and 0 from J; bases not matched to a gene: 7. Germline V gene data show CDR1 as SGHDT and CDR2 as YYEEEE. This CDR3 reads CASSFGDRGVSSYNEQFF. The CDR3 nucleotides read TGTGCCAGCAGCTTCGGGGACAGGGGGGTTAGCTCCTACAATGAGCAGTTCTTC.

This clone was seen just once. The CDR3 region has the DNA TGTGCCAGTAACGACAGGGACAATGAGCAGTTCTTC. It is translated as CASNDRDNEQFF. The chain employs TRBV19 and TRBJ2-1; 7 bases line up with TRBD1. In germline, CDR1 is LNHDA, CDR2 SQIVND (reference sequence). Trimming at V came to 7 bases and at J to 5 bases, leaving 2 bases not matched to a gene. CDR3 length equals 12 residues.

This chain connects TRBV6-5 to TRBJ2-3; 9 nucleotides line up with TRBD1. J lost 4 bases, V lost 0 bases, and 5 bases had no gene match. This CDR3 is built from 16 residues. Per germline, CDR1 MNHEY and CDR2 SVGAGI. CDR3 amino acids: CASSYSGTGPPDTQYF. As DNA, the CDR3 is TGTGCCAGCAGTTACTCCGGGACAGGGCCCCCAGATACGCAGTATTTT.

About this clone itself: The CDR3 ends on some other residue instead of the conserved phenylalanine or tryptophan, so this is likely a read error. It is unclear where the CDR3 begins or ends on the DNA, so no DNA is shown, and the CDR3 is as TCRdb lists it. The gene calls are TRBV6-4 and TRBJ2-3; TRBD1, the table's D call, was not compared with the DNA. From its first to its last residue, the CDR3 has 8 amino acids. Germline V gene data show CDR1 as MRHNA and CDR2 as SNTAGT. This chain's CDR3 is CASSLFRL.

This clone was seen a single time. J is TRBJ2-2 and V is TRBV7-3; 9 nucleotides align to TRBD1. The CDR3 has 16 amino acids. V shed 5 bases, J shed 1 base, and the junction held 5 bases outside the gene matches. Germline CDR1 SGHTA, CDR2 FQGTGA. The CDR3 bases are TGTGCCAGCAGCCCACCGGGACAGGGGAACACCGGGGAGCTGTTTTTT. This encodes CASSPPGQGNTGELFF.

The chain uses TRBV18 and TRBJ1-2; no firm D call. CDR1 and CDR2 (germline): KGHSH, LQKENI. This CDR3 comprises 15 residues. Trimming left V 1 base short and J 5 bases short, with 14 bases between. This chain's CDR3 is CASSPQRSGEYGYTF. CDR3 nucleotide sequence: TGTGCCAGCTCACCACAACGCAGCGGAGAGTATGGCTACACCTTC. Full variable domain (missing parts from reference TRBV18 and TRBJ1-2): NAGVMQNPRHLVRRRGQEARLRCSPMKGHSHVYWYRQLPEEGLKFMVYLQKENIIDESGMPKERFSAEFPKEGPSILRIQQVVRGDSAAYFCASSPQRSGEYGYTFGSGTRLTVV.

The genes are TRBV28 and TRBJ2-7; TRBD1 is a possible D gene (6 bases). The germline V gene encodes CDR1 MDHEN and CDR2 SYDVKM. The CDR3 contains 16 residues. V was cut by 4 bases and J by 2 bases, with 18 bases left in between. The CDR3 DNA reads as TGTGCCAGCAGTTCGCCGACCGGGACAAGGCCCTACGAGCAGTACTTC. It yields the protein CASSSPTGTRPYEQYF.

V usage is TRBV7-3 and J usage is TRBJ2-7; 7 bases match TRBD2. V lost 0 bases, J lost 5 bases, and 7 bases stayed unmatched. The CDR3 totals 15 residues. CDR1 SGHTA and CDR2 FQGTGA come from the germline V gene. The CDR3 reads CASSLTGGVPHEQYF. DNA of the CDR3: TGTGCCAGCAGCTTAACGGGGGGGGTCCCCCACGAGCAGTACTTC.

The J gene is TRBJ2-2, the V gene TRBV5-4, with 8 nucleotides matching TRBD1. Looked up from germline, CDR1 is SGHNT and CDR2 is YYREEE (reference sequence). With V trimmed by 2 bases and J by 3 bases, 3 bases remained unmatched. The CDR3 has 15 residues. CDR3 sequence: CASSFQGADTGELFF. Written as DNA, the CDR3 is TGTGCCAGCAGCTTTCAGGGGGCTGACACCGGGGAGCTGTTTTTT.

J is TRBJ2-3 and V is TRBV11-3; 9 bases line up with TRBD2. The CDR3 totals 14 residues. The germline V gene encodes CDR1 SGHNT and CDR2 YENEEA. Unmatched junction bases numbered 4, after V lost 8 bases and J lost 1 base. The CDR3 here is CASARLAGTDTQYF. As DNA, the CDR3 is TGTGCCAGCGCCCGACTAGCGGGCACAGATACGCAGTATTTT.

The chain links TRBV2 to TRBJ1-6; no reliable D call. Germline CDR1 reads SNHLY; CDR2 reads FYNNEI. The CDR3 is 15 amino acids. V lost 5 bases and J lost 3, with 11 bases in between. The CDR3 coding sequence is TGTGCCAGCAGTCGAGAGGAGGTCTATAATTCACCCCTCCACTTT. It translates to CASSREEVYNSPLHF.

The rearrangement uses TRBV18 and TRBJ2-3, with D perhaps matching TRBD2 (6 bases). Deletions cut 3 bases from V and 1 base from J, with 14 bases between. The V gene's germline CDR1 is KGHSH and CDR2 LQKENI. This CDR3 is built from 16 residues. CDR3 loop: CASSPVRGIGTDTQYF. In DNA form, the CDR3 reads TGTGCCAGCTCACCGGTGCGGGGCATCGGCACAGATACGCAGTATTTT.

CDR3 sequence (DNA): TGCGCCAGCAGCCTGGGCCTATTGCCAGATACGCAGTATTTT. Translating gives CASSLGLLPDTQYF. This chain links TRBV4-1 with TRBJ2-3; D gene ambiguous. Per germline, CDR1 MGHRA and CDR2 YSYEKL. CDR3 length: 14 residues. Deletions cut 4 bases from V and 4 bases from J, with 12 bases between.

This clone came up once. The chain recombines TRBV2 with TRBJ1-1; TRBD1 is a possible D gene (6 bases). The CDR3 contains 13 residues. The V gene's germline CDR1 is SNHLY and CDR2 FYNNEI. V lost 8 bases and J 4 bases, leaving 14 bases between the germline ends. CDR3 sequence (DNA): TGTGCCAGCGGAGGACAGCGCGGCACTGAAGCTTTCTTT. This gives the protein CASGGQRGTEAFF.

The genes are TRBV14 and TRBJ1-2, with unresolved D. Between the trimmed V and J ends, which lost 1 base and 3 bases, there was a span of 12 bases. This CDR3 region has 15 residues. Germline loops: CDR1 SGHDN, CDR2 FVKESK. CDR3 in amino acids: CASSQAADTYYGYTF. The CDR3 region has the DNA TGTGCCAGCAGCCAAGCCGCCGACACCTACTATGGCTACACCTTC. The complete variable domain, with remaining parts taken from reference TRBV14 and TRBJ1-2, reads EAGVTQFPSHSVIEKGQTVTLRCDPISGHDNLYWYRRVMGKEIKFLLHFVKESKQDESGMPNNRFLAERTGGTYSTLKVQPAELEDSGVYFCASSQAADTYYGYTFGSGTRLTVV.

This clone was picked up a small number of times. This chain links TRBV5-1 with TRBJ1-5; possibly TRBD1 for D (5 bases). The CDR3 spans 14 residues. V was trimmed by 0 bases and J by 7 bases, leaving 11 bases between them. Per the germline V gene, CDR1 is SGHRS and CDR2 is YFSETQ. The CDR3 loop reads CASSLVPGGQPQHF. The CDR3 DNA follows: TGCGCCAGCAGCTTGGTGCCTGGGGGGCAGCCCCAGCATTTT.

The chain recombines TRBV7-2 with TRBJ1-1; 8 bases agree with TRBD1. The CDR3 extends over 15 amino acids. V shed 2 bases and J 7 bases; nucleotides not matched to a gene: 9. Germline lookup yields CDR1 SGHTA and CDR2 FQGNSA. The CDR3: CASSLYSLGTGEAFF. The CDR3 bases are TGTGCCAGCAGCTTATATTCTTTGGGGACAGGTGAAGCTTTCTTT.

V is TRBV7-2 and J is TRBJ1-5; D call uncertain. V dropped 4 bases and J dropped 0 bases, with 7 bases sitting between them. CDR1 and CDR2 from the germline V gene are SGHTA and FQGNSA. The CDR3 is 14 amino acids. DNA for the CDR3: TGTGCCAGCAGCTCCGCGTATAGCAATCAGCCCCAGCATTTT. Translated, it gives CASSSAYSNQPQHF.

The J gene is TRBJ2-5, the V gene TRBV11-2; D remains unclear. With 5 bases removed from V and 5 bases from J, the gap between germline ends came to 9 bases. The CDR3 consists of 12 residues. Germline V CDR1 and CDR2: SGHAT, FQNNGV. The CDR3 sequence: CASSPTLETQYF. CDR3 DNA sequence: TGTGCCAGCAGCCCTACTCTGGAGACCCAGTACTTC.

The chain links TRBV20-1 to TRBJ2-3, with 7 bases that match TRBD2. V gave up 5 bases and J gave up 11 bases; unmatched junction bases: 4. The CDR3 runs to 10 residues. Germline values: CDR1 DFQATT, CDR2 SNEGSKA (reference sequence). CDR3 sequence reads: CSASGGRQYF. The CDR3 coding sequence is TGCAGTGCTTCGGGGGGTCGGCAGTATTTT.

The sample holds one count of this clone. The V call is TRBV25-1, the J call TRBJ2-7; TRBD1 matches at 7 bases. The germline CDR1 and CDR2 sequences are MGHDK and SYGVNS. With 4 bases clipped from V and 1 base from J, the junction kept 10 bases outside the gene matches. The CDR3 is made up of 16 amino acids. The CDR3 spells CASSGLQGTGSYEQYF. Written as DNA, the CDR3 is TGTGCCAGCAGTGGATTACAGGGGACCGGATCCTACGAGCAGTACTTC.

This clone was found a few times. This sequence joins TRBV10-1 and TRBJ1-2; D unresolved. Between the trimmed V and J ends, which lost 8 bases and 9 bases, there was a span of 16 bases. In germline, CDR1 is WNHNN, CDR2 SYGVQD (reference sequence). The CDR3 runs to 12 residues. CDR3 amino acids: CASLPRHGSYTF. The CDR3 DNA reads TGCGCCAGCTTACCTCGACACGGGAGCTACACCTTC.

This clone turned up a few times. The rearrangement uses TRBV6-5 and TRBJ2-7; 7 nucleotides line up with TRBD1. J gave up 2 bases and V 0 bases, and 7 bases lay outside the gene matches. Per germline, CDR1 MNHEY and CDR2 SVGAGI. CDR3 length: 16 residues. Here the CDR3 reads CASSYSFTGDPYEQYF. In nucleotides, the CDR3 is TGTGCCAGCAGTTACTCCTTTACAGGGGACCCCTACGAGCAGTACTTC.

V is TRBV27 and J is TRBJ1-1; the D is unclear. CDR1 and CDR2 (germline): MNHEY, SMNVEV (reference sequence). The CDR3 extends over 13 amino acids. With 4 bases removed from V and 5 bases from J, the gap between germline ends came to 11 bases. Here the CDR3 DNA reads TGTGCCAGCAGTTCATCAGCTGCTACTGAAGCTTTCTTT. Translating it yields CASSSSAATEAFF.

The rearrangement links TRBV18 to TRBJ1-6, with 7 bases fitting TRBD1. Trimming cost V 8 bases and J 7 bases; bases outside gene matches: 8. The germline gives CDR1 KGHSH, CDR2 LQKENI. This CDR3 comprises 14 residues. The CDR3 protein is CASTNRDSNSPLHF. DNA for the CDR3: TGTGCCAGCACCAACCGGGACAGCAATTCACCCCTCCACTTT.

This clone has a handful of counts. The V and J genes are TRBV5-4 and TRBJ1-6, with 7 bases lining up with TRBD1. The CDR3 is made up of 14 amino acids. Germline loops: CDR1 SGHNT, CDR2 YYREEE (reference sequence). Germline trimming cut 2 bases from V and 10 bases from J; bases unmatched to any gene: 6. The CDR3 sequence: CASSLTGVDSPLHF. The CDR3 DNA reads as TGTGCCAGCAGCTTAACAGGGGTTGACTCACCCCTCCACTTT.

This rearrangement joins TRBV7-2 to TRBJ1-1, with D maybe TRBD1 (5 bases). Trimming cost V 6 bases and J 4 bases, with 21 bases left between them. There are 16 residues in the CDR3. From germline, CDR1 is SGHTA and CDR2 FQGNSA. The CDR3 reads CASSQLGRAGGTEAFF. The CDR3 bases are TGTGCCAGCAGTCAACTAGGGCGGGCCGGGGGCACTGAAGCTTTCTTT. Filled out from reference TRBV7-2 and TRBJ1-1, the complete variable domain reads GAGVSQSPSNKVTEKGKDVELRCDPISGHTALYWYRQSLGQGLEFLIYFQGNSAPDKSGLPSDRFSAERTGGSVSTLTIQRTQQEDSAVYLCASSQLGRAGGTEAFFGQGTRLTVV.

This chain links TRBV27 with TRBJ1-2; the D is unclear. The length of the CDR3 is 11 residues. Trimming shortened V by 6 bases and J by 4 bases, and 6 bases separated the two germline ends. Germline assignment: CDR1 MNHEY and CDR2 SMNVEV (reference sequence). CDR3 in DNA: TGTGCCAGCAGGACAACCTATGGCTACACCTTC. This sequence encodes CASRTTYGYTF.